Listed below are T cell receptor beta chains from one sample, sequenced in a study of CD4 T cells in relation to SARS-CoV-2 and coronaviruses. Sequencing was performed with immunoSEQ multiplex PCR; in TCRdb, only in-frame clones are kept and a portion is missing. This sample has roughly 43,000 clones, with approximately 80% found just once. No antigens are known for them. Sequenced material: naive CD4+ T cells from PBMCs, cultured in vitro. The receptor source for this set is an adult with COVID-19. Both conserved end residues are trimmed from each CDR3. Fields, in order: D gene, V gene, J gene, CDR3 protein. D genes are given only for firm matches.

D: NA; V: TRBV5-4; J: TRBJ2-7; CDR3: ASSSGPGFDASYEQY
D: TRBD2; V: TRBV18; J: TRBJ2-1; CDR3: ASSPGLAGDNEQF
D: TRBD1; V: TRBV11-2; J: TRBJ1-5; CDR3: ASSLTGDQPQH
D: NA; V: TRBV11-2; J: TRBJ2-2; CDR3: ASTPWTTNTGELF
D: TRBD2; V: TRBV6-1; J: TRBJ2-7; CDR3: ASSERETYEQY
D: NA; V: TRBV4-1; J: TRBJ1-5; CDR3: ASSQRPGVGQPQH
D: NA; V: TRBV5-1; J: TRBJ1-2; CDR3: ASPTLYGANYGYT
D: NA; V: TRBV5-4; J: TRBJ2-1; CDR3: ASSFKRGVSGYNEQF
D: TRBD1; V: TRBV5-1; J: TRBJ2-1; CDR3: ASSWRTGVTYNEQF
D: TRBD2; V: TRBV7-6; J: TRBJ2-5; CDR3: ASSLATSGTQETQY
D: TRBD1; V: TRBV4-1; J: TRBJ1-2; CDR3: ASSRTGGYGYT
D: NA; V: TRBV19; J: TRBJ1-5; CDR3: ASSIGRGNQPQH
D: TRBD2; V: TRBV24-1; J: TRBJ2-3; CDR3: ATSDLVASGTDTQY
D: NA; V: TRBV4-3; J: TRBJ2-3; CDR3: ASSQEDDSRRPDTQY
D: NA; V: TRBV11-2; J: TRBJ1-2; CDR3: ASRRNVGSYGYT
D: NA; V: TRBV2; J: TRBJ1-1; CDR3: ASSERQHSPEAF
D: NA; V: TRBV3-1/TRBV3-2; J: TRBJ2-1; CDR3: ASSQDRWSSYNEQF
D: NA; V: TRBV6-5; J: TRBJ2-4; CDR3: ASSSPAENIQY
D: NA; V: TRBV7-6; J: TRBJ1-1; CDR3: ASSLEVWGLANTEAF
D: NA; V: TRBV2; J: TRBJ1-2; CDR3: ASSPKDEGYT
D: NA; V: TRBV19; J: TRBJ1-1; CDR3: ASSPLRGGRTEAF
D: TRBD2; V: TRBV5-4; J: TRBJ2-5; CDR3: ASTPAGVAGNKAETQY
D: TRBD1; V: TRBV28; J: TRBJ1-4; CDR3: ASSLTGVHHEKLF
D: NA; V: TRBV6-6; J: TRBJ2-7; CDR3: ASRVTAPGLTYEQY
D: TRBD2; V: TRBV2; J: TRBJ2-2; CDR3: ASSVRRVAWTSGDTGELF
D: TRBD1; V: TRBV10-3; J: TRBJ1-5; CDR3: AARQGLNQPQH
D: TRBD2; V: TRBV7-6; J: TRBJ2-1; CDR3: ASSESAGGPTYNEQF
D: TRBD1; V: TRBV30; J: TRBJ2-5; CDR3: AWSVLTGRETQY
D: NA; V: TRBV6-5; J: TRBJ2-3; CDR3: ASSYRQDTQY
D: NA; V: TRBV29-1; J: TRBJ2-2; CDR3: SVVDTRAGELF
D: NA; V: TRBV21-1; J: TRBJ1-2; CDR3: ASNGTAPRGYT
D: NA; V: TRBV10-3; J: TRBJ2-2; CDR3: AISGNSGTANTGELF
D: NA; V: TRBV4-2; J: TRBJ2-7; CDR3: ASSHGGWGSYEQY
D: NA; V: TRBV7-2; J: TRBJ2-1; CDR3: ASSLYRTALGSSYNEQF
D: NA; V: TRBV27; J: TRBJ2-7; CDR3: ASSPRQKAYEQY
D: NA; V: TRBV19; J: TRBJ2-7; CDR3: ASSPPRTTASPYEQY
D: NA; V: TRBV28; J: TRBJ1-1; CDR3: ASSLGGSTEAF
D: NA; V: TRBV19; J: TRBJ2-7; CDR3: ASRGTLDGQY
D: TRBD1; V: TRBV5-4; J: TRBJ1-2; CDR3: ASSSQTGGWGGYT
D: NA; V: TRBV5-6; J: TRBJ2-5; CDR3: ASSLAGSALTGGTQY
D: NA; V: TRBV28; J: TRBJ2-2; CDR3: ASRPPRNTGELF
D: NA; V: TRBV5-5; J: TRBJ2-3; CDR3: ASSTRTAGTDTQY
D: NA; V: TRBV27; J: TRBJ1-6; CDR3: ASSLRTANSPLH
D: TRBD1; V: TRBV5-1; J: TRBJ1-4; CDR3: ASRTSRDRGEKLF
D: TRBD2; V: TRBV9; J: TRBJ2-5; CDR3: ASSVATSPQETQY
D: TRBD2; V: TRBV6-4; J: TRBJ2-5; CDR3: ASSPTSGSGEETQY
D: NA; V: TRBV7-8; J: TRBJ2-2; CDR3: ASSLIQAPGTGELF
D: NA; V: TRBV30; J: TRBJ2-5; CDR3: AWSEGRRETQY
D: NA; V: TRBV11-2; J: TRBJ2-7; CDR3: ASSSGYFYEQY
D: NA; V: TRBV28; J: TRBJ2-7; CDR3: ASTILGAQVGEQY
D: NA; V: TRBV18; J: TRBJ1-2; CDR3: ASSPTSTGPYGYT
D: TRBD1; V: TRBV28; J: TRBJ1-5; CDR3: ASRPTGDNQPQH
D: TRBD1; V: TRBV3-1/TRBV3-2; J: TRBJ1-2; CDR3: ASSQRGQGVGGYT
D: NA; V: TRBV3-1/TRBV3-2; J: TRBJ2-3; CDR3: ASSQSATTDTQY
D: NA; V: TRBV29-1; J: TRBJ1-1; CDR3: SVDRGNMNTEAF